The 16 T cell receptor beta chains in this list originate from one sample, sequenced in a study of blood T cell repertoires in COVID-19. Assay: immunoSEQ multiplex PCR; the TCRdb copy retains only in-frame clones and omits some. The sample consists of more than 70,000 clones, about four fifths of them appearing once. The sequenced material came from peripheral blood. The receptors were gathered from a woman in her seventies with acute or convalescent COVID-19.

The rearrangement uses TRBV7-7 and TRBJ2-7; 9 positions match TRBD1. J lost 7 bases, V lost 3 bases, and 13 bases had no gene match. Germline CDR1 SSHAT, CDR2 FNYEAQ (reference sequence). This CDR3 has 16 amino acids. DNA of the CDR3: TGTGCCAGCAGCTTCCAACTGGGACAGGGAGAGACAGAGCAGTACTTC. It encodes CASSFQLGQGETEQYF.

V usage is TRBV27 and J usage is TRBJ1-6, with 11 bases lining up with TRBD1. Germline CDR1 MNHEY, CDR2 SMNVEV (reference sequence). The J segment lost 10 bases and the V segment lost 2 bases, leaving 4 bases of the junction unmatched. The CDR3 runs 15 residues. CDR3 sequence: CASSLRDRGGSPLHF. DNA for the CDR3: TGTGCCAGCAGTTTAAGGGACAGGGGGGGATCACCCCTCCACTTT.

This sequence joins TRBV7-8 and TRBJ2-7; unclear D gene. Germline V gene sequence: CDR1 SGHVS, CDR2 FQNEAQ. The CDR3 has 13 amino acids. Trimming cost V 5 bases and J 7 bases, with 15 bases left between them. The CDR3 DNA is TGTGCCAGCAGCCCCGGCGGAATTGGGGAGCAGTACTTC. It specifies CASSPGGIGEQYF.

This sequence joins TRBV7-2 and TRBJ2-5; TRBD2 agrees at 8 bases. The ends lost 6 bases at V and 5 bases at J; junction bases unmatched: 11. CDR1 and CDR2 from the germline V gene are SGHTA and FQGNSA. This CDR3 has 15 residues. The CDR3 sequence: CASRGRGLGSETQYF. CDR3 in DNA: TGTGCCAGCAGGGGGAGGGGACTAGGGTCTGAGACCCAGTACTTC.

This chain joins TRBV2 and TRBJ1-1, with D hard to call. Germline V gene lookup returns CDR1 SNHLY and CDR2 FYNNEI. Trimming removed 1 base from V and 5 bases from J, with 11 bases in between. CDR3 length equals 14 residues. This chain's CDR3 is CASSEDLPGTEAFF. The CDR3 nucleotides read TGTGCCAGCAGTGAAGATCTTCCGGGGACTGAAGCTTTCTTT. Looking up the rest from reference TRBV2 and TRBJ1-1 gives the full variable domain: EPEVTQTPSHQVTQMGQEVILRCVPISNHLYFYWYRQILGQKVEFLVSFYNNEISEKSEIFDDQFSVERPDGSNFTLKIRSTKLEDSAMYFCASSEDLPGTEAFFGQGTRLTVV.

The V gene is TRBV5-6, the J gene TRBJ2-5; TRBD2 is a possible D gene (7 bases). V was cut by 0 bases and J by 5 bases, with 17 bases left in between. The CDR3 consists of 16 residues. CDR1 SGHDT and CDR2 YYEEEE come from the germline V gene. This CDR3 is CASSLGWGGRGETQYF. The CDR3 coding sequence is TGTGCCAGCAGCTTGGGATGGGGGGGCCGTGGGGAGACCCAGTACTTC.

The V gene is TRBV12-3 or TRBV12-4, the J gene TRBJ2-5; possible D gene TRBD2, 6 bases. This CDR3 is built from 13 residues. The germline V and J ends were trimmed by 1 base and 5 bases, with 8 bases remaining between them. The CDR3 DNA reads as TGTGCCAGCAGTTTAGGCGGGATGGAGACCCAGTACTTC. It specifies CASSLGGMETQYF.

By its share, this clone is medium-sized (0.01 to 0.1%). CDR3: CASSQNRDSPLHF. Written as DNA, the CDR3 is TGTGCCAGCAGTCAAAACAGGGATTCACCCCTCCACTTT. The rearrangement uses TRBV2 and TRBJ1-6; perhaps TRBD1 as D (6 bases). The CDR3 is 13 residues long. Trimming shortened V by 5 bases and J by 8 bases, and 10 bases separated the two germline ends. Germline lookup yields CDR1 SNHLY and CDR2 FYNNEI.

The rearrangement joins TRBV29-1 to TRBJ2-7; D might be TRBD1 (5 bases). CDR1 is SQVTM, CDR2 ANQGSEA, per germline. The V gene lost 3 bases and the J gene lost 4 bases, with 13 bases spanning the gap. The CDR3 length is 13 residues. The CDR3 DNA reads TGCAGCGTTGAGGCAGGGAACAATTACGAGCAGTACTTC. Translating it yields CSVEAGNNYEQYF.

This chain joins TRBV12-3 or TRBV12-4 and TRBJ2-7, with 8 bases lining up with TRBD2. With 5 bases clipped from V and 7 bases from J, the junction kept 4 bases outside the gene matches. This CDR3 comprises 12 residues. CDR3 bases: TGTGCCAGCAGTAGACTAGCGCGGGAGCAGTACTTC. Amino acids: CASSRLAREQYF.

This chain links TRBV7-7 with TRBJ2-2; 7 positions agree with TRBD1. Germline trimming cut 5 bases from V and 7 bases from J; bases unmatched to any gene: 10. This CDR3 has 15 residues. Germline V gives CDR1 SSHAT, CDR2 FNYEAQ (reference sequence). CDR3 in DNA: TGTGCCAGCAGCCCCATACTGACAGGGCTCGGGGAGCTGTTTTTT. This codes for CASSPILTGLGELFF.

About this clone: The junction differs from germline at one of its ends, possibly a read error. V and J are TRBV6-4 and TRBJ2-3, with TRBD2 matching 7 bases. The germline gives CDR1 MRHNA, CDR2 SNTAGT. This CDR3 spans 15 amino acids. In DNA form, the CDR3 reads TGTGCCAGCAGTGACACTGGACTAGGCACCGATACGCAGTATTTT. As protein: CASSDTGLGTDTQYF.

V and J are TRBV11-3 and TRBJ1-1; D not certain. The CDR3 has 13 residues. Trimming cost V 5 bases and J 0 bases, with 7 bases left between them. Germline V gives CDR1 SGHNT, CDR2 YENEEA. The CDR3 DNA is TGTGCCAGCAGCGCTCAGTTGAACACTGAAGCTTTCTTT. It codes for CASSAQLNTEAFF.

This chain uses TRBV28 with TRBJ2-1; maybe TRBD2 (5 bases). V lost 3 bases, J lost 3 bases, and 12 bases lay in between. The CDR3 is made up of 15 amino acids. The germline V gene encodes CDR1 MDHEN and CDR2 SYDVKM. CDR3: CASSFWRRNYNEQFF. The CDR3 DNA reads TGTGCCAGCAGTTTTTGGCGGAGGAACTACAATGAGCAGTTCTTC. Full variable domain (rest looked up from reference TRBV28 and TRBJ2-1): DVKVTQSSRYLVKRTGEKVFLECVQDMDHENMFWYRQDPGLGLRLIYFSYDVKMKEKGDIPEGYSVSREKKERFSLILESASTNQTSMYLCASSFWRRNYNEQFFGPGTRLTVL.

This chain links TRBV6-5 with TRBJ2-1, with 7 bases that match TRBD1. The V gene's germline CDR1 is MNHEY and CDR2 SVGAGI. With 4 bases clipped from V and 4 bases from J, the junction kept 1 base outside the gene matches. CDR3 length equals 13 residues. The DNA for the CDR3 is TGTGCCAGCAGTTTGGACAGGTACAATGAGCAGTTCTTC. It specifies CASSLDRYNEQFF.

The J gene is TRBJ1-3, the V gene TRBV28, with D perhaps TRBD1 (6 bases). CDR1 is MDHEN, CDR2 SYDVKM, per germline. This CDR3 region has 17 residues. Between the trimmed V and J ends, which lost 1 base and 0 bases, there was a span of 13 bases. The CDR3 loop reads CASSLFRTGLSGNTIYF. CDR3 DNA: TGTGCCAGCAGTTTATTCCGTACAGGGCTCTCTGGAAACACCATATATTTT.